Sequencing of this TCR beta chain was carried out in a study of cytomegalovirus exposure and HLA in healthy donors (dated by TCRdb to about 2017). Describing the broader study: According to an earlier analysis of a few hundred of the donors, about 179 million T cells yielded 90 million to 130 million unique TCR beta sequences and 276 Gb of sequence data. Around 320 gigabases of sequencing data and approximately 85 million unique TCR sequences were included in an early release covering around 600 HLA-typed donors. The genetic ancestry cluster associated with self-reported Caucasian donors included 81% of the 300 to 400 genotyped donors. The study was designed to test whether signatures of past pathogen exposure could be identified by cataloging public T cell receptors. The study used immunosequencing to profile the T cell repertoires of approximately 650 subjects and linked those repertoires to cytomegalovirus serostatus. In addition to the first cohort of 650 to 800 subjects, a separate validation cohort of about 120 different subjects was used. To predict cytomegalovirus infection status, the study brought together high-throughput TCR immunosequencing, statistical association of individual TCRs with disease status, and machine learning. To study patterns of TCR occurrence, a later analysis re-analyzed previously published TCR beta repertoires from 600 to 750 donors and added high-resolution HLA genotyping. Rather than using new phenotypic data, the later analysis identified candidate immune exposures from TCR beta sequences and from how often those sequences occurred across donors. In an earlier analysis of 587 of the donors, high-throughput TCR beta sequencing was used to judge whether each TCR beta V gene segment behaved as functional or pseudogenic. Alongside the repertoire data, information on donor age, sex, ethnicity and CMV serostatus was compiled. In a later genetic analysis, genome-wide SNP genotypes for 398 of the 666 donors were used, and that subset was treated as a discovery cohort. All discovery cohort repertoires had been generated on a single sequencing platform. HLA typing covered class I and class II loci at four-digit resolution. Typing coverage varied by locus: roughly 620-640 donors for A, B, C, DRB1 and DQB1; more than 500 for DQA1; over 600 for DPA1; around 450 for DPB1. Because of strong linkage in the cohort, roughly five DR-DQ haplotypes were treated as single units for association and clustering. On average, 235,054 unique TCR beta nucleotide sequences were sequenced per donor among fewer than 500 genotyped donors of the cohort, with 15% to 20% of those sequences being non-productive.

As encoded in the germline V gene, CDR1 is SGHTS while CDR2 is YDEGEE. V lost 6 bases and J lost 5 bases; the stretch between them is 17 bases long. From cysteine to phenylalanine, the CDR3 is 14 amino acids long. Only the CDR3 DNA stays, 42 bases, in frame from base 1. What the authors observed across the whole study: For the cohort, immune exposure information was limited to CMV serostatus. Compared with equally common non-associated chains, HLA-associated TCR beta chains in a later analysis were more clonally expanded and had lower generation probabilities. It was suggested by the authors that the approach could potentially be generalized to other disease states and immunological phenotypes. The 87-base-pair reads could not distinguish some IMGT-functional V segments, including TRBV6-2 and TRBV6-3, so those segments were excluded. In vitro tests confirmed that a few of the cytomegalovirus-associated TCR beta chains recognize cytomegalovirus antigens. In both the original and validation cohorts, the classifier was reported to diagnose cytomegalovirus status with high specificity and sensitivity. The study gave a list of under 200 TCR beta chains associated with cytomegalovirus. Several of the top co-occurrence clusters appeared to be linked to parvovirus B19, influenza, CMV and Epstein-Barr virus, according to a later analysis. Presence/absence analyses assumed roughly uniform sequencing depth across donors, an assumption that may not hold. In a later analysis, the rate of TCR association differed among HLA loci, with DRB1 alleles having the most associated TCRs and HLA-C alleles having the fewest. Correlated functional status among segregating V segments might be attributable to linkage disequilibrium, but an unknown experimental factor could not be ruled out. The cohort was sequenced for TCR beta chains only, and without alpha or paired-chain data the features that could be detected were limited. A later analysis found that most CMV-associated TCR beta chains appeared HLA-restricted, with HLA associations seemingly driven largely by CMV exposure. When HLA alleles, especially DR and DQ, strongly co-occurred, TCR associations were difficult to assign to individual alleles. Because counts were too low, about 17 rarely observed V segments, including chromosome 9 orphons, were excluded from the earlier analysis of a few hundred of the donors. In an earlier analysis of about 550 of the donors, most TCR beta V segments were observed in productive rearrangements about 90% or about 30% of the time, broadly matching IMGT annotations. A further reported finding was that TCR beta sequences accurately predicted the HLA-A and HLA-B alleles for most subjects in the first cohort. Specific HLA alleles were associated with 15,000 to 20,000 TCR beta sequences at a false discovery rate of 0.05 in a later analysis. Compared with the roughly 670-donor mean, donors in an Asian-associated ancestry cluster had fewer N-insertions in productive TCRs, according to a later genetic analysis. A cluster of highly shared sequence variants was judged likely to represent a technical artifact of the sequencing pipeline. Most TCR sequences were observed very rarely across donors, whereas some public TCRs were present in many individuals. Because HLA typing was unavailable for some donors at each locus, only the typed subset was used in association tests. A later genetic analysis associated a missense DCLRE1C variant with V-gene and J-gene trimming of TCR beta chains, and an independent cohort replicated the association.

With respect to this clone: Its antigen is unknown. No much larger clone is present one base from it, and per-base qualities are unavailable.

The cohort was made up of hundreds of healthy bone marrow donors. Cohort members were all nominally healthy when sampled, although unrecorded immune exposures were likely present. The donor tested CMV seronegative and was one of the 352 seronegative cohort members. A peripheral blood sample was provided by each donor, and peripheral blood mononuclear cells were used for TCR beta sequencing. The Qiagen DNeasy Blood Extraction Kit was used to extract genomic DNA from the blood cell samples. Library generation was performed with the immunoSEQ multiplex PCR assay. For the multiplex PCR, a mixture combining 60 forward primers for TCR Vbeta segments and 13 reverse primers for TCR Jbeta segments was used. The CDR3 region of rearranged TCR beta genes was amplified from genomic DNA with a multiplex PCR assay. Amplified TCR beta libraries were sequenced as 87-base-pair reads on the Illumina HiSeq System. The paper's processing steps were these. In a later analysis, some 80 million unique TCR beta chains were counted across the 500 to 850 repertoires, and around 10 million of these chains were shared by at least two donors. To remove PCR and sequencing errors, raw reads were error-corrected and collapsed into unique sequences using a nearest-neighbor algorithm that merged closely related sequences. To assign V, D and J gene segments, CDR3 sequences were aligned to IMGT reference sequences. For a sequence to be retained, at least a six-nucleotide match to both a V gene segment and a J gene segment was required. A rearrangement was called productive if the CDR3 had no stop codons and remained in frame with V and J, and every other rearrangement was called non-productive. CDR3 was defined by IMGT convention, running from the second conserved V-encoded cysteine to the conserved J-encoded phenylalanine. The earlier analysis of approximately 590 of the donors excluded any sequence lacking an unambiguous match to a single V gene segment. An earlier analysis of several hundred of the donors called V segments functional above 56.7% productive rearrangements and segregating when the between-donor standard deviation exceeded 5%. To diagnose cytomegalovirus status from the catalog of TCR beta chain sequences, a statistical classification framework was built. V and J gene assignment, in a later analysis, came from comparing TCR nucleotide sequences with IMGT/GENE-DB human TR gene sequences. Using the TCRdist pipeline, a later analysis assigned CDR3 sequences along with most-parsimonious VDJ recombination scenarios. In a later analysis, each TCR beta chain was defined by its CDR3 amino acid sequence together with its V-gene family, and reads lacking a unique V-gene family were excluded. In a later analysis, 450 to 600 highly shared, low-generation-probability nucleotide sequences were removed to address suspected cross-contamination and a sequencing artifact. In a later analysis, a clonal expansion index was calculated for each public chain from normalized within-repertoire ranks of inferred template counts. A later analysis computed generation probabilities with a VDJ recombination model fitted to out-of-frame rearrangements, and checked the results against IGoR. In a later analysis, hypergeometric tests were used to score TCR-TCR, TCR-HLA and TCR-CMV co-occurrence, with a repertoire-size bias correction applied to TCR pairs. In a later analysis, false discovery rates were estimated by permuting HLA or CMV assignments 20 times. In a later analysis, co-occurring TCRs were grouped with DBSCAN, and TCRdist sequence similarity was added when clustering was performed within HLA-allele-positive subsets. For co-occurrence clustering, repertoires with fewer than 30,000 or more than 120,000 public chains were excluded, along with five repertoires with anomalous nucleotide sharing. TCRdb's version of the immuneACCESS table is confined to in-frame rearrangements and falls short of the full clone set. An unresolved V gene accounts for under half of the shortfall where checked; the remainder is of unknown origin. That table gives V, J and clone size, and the DNA gave D and trimming. The sample includes approximately 240,000 clones, with around 80% observed a single time. The top ten clonotypes cover around 0.57% of the sample.

The source of this sequence is a middle-aged woman in good health and CMV-seronegative. Source material: PBMCs. The V and J segments used are TRBV5-8 and TRBJ1-1; perhaps TRBD1 is the D gene, with 6 bases matching. CDR3 protein: CASTNLGGRTEAFF. The bases are TGTGCCAGCACCAATCTTGGGGGCCGGACTGAAGCTTTCTTT.